This record concerns one TCR beta chain sequence. This sample is drawn from a study of Tregs in tolerant kidney transplant recipients. Method: immunoSEQ multiplex PCR; TCRdb's copy keeps in-frame clones and lacks some. The sample lists roughly 64,000 clones; 70% to 90% were seen once. The germline CDR1 and CDR2 sequences are LNHDA and SQIVND (reference sequence). This CDR3 is built from 13 residues. After removal of 10 bases from V and 5 bases from J, the junction contained 9 bases not matched to a gene. Recipients received nonmyeloablative bone marrow transplants from related graft donors, with transient mixed chimerism.

The receptor comes from a human patient who received a combined kidney and bone marrow transplant. Some T cells may originate from the graft donor. Sequences were derived from CD4+ T cells from blood (PBMCs), sampled 6 months after the transplant. The chain is built from TRBV19 and TRBJ2-5, with 8 bases matching TRBD1. The DNA for the CDR3 is TGTGCCACCAGACAGGGGCGCGGGGAGACCCAGTACTTC. Its translation: CATRQGRGETQYF.